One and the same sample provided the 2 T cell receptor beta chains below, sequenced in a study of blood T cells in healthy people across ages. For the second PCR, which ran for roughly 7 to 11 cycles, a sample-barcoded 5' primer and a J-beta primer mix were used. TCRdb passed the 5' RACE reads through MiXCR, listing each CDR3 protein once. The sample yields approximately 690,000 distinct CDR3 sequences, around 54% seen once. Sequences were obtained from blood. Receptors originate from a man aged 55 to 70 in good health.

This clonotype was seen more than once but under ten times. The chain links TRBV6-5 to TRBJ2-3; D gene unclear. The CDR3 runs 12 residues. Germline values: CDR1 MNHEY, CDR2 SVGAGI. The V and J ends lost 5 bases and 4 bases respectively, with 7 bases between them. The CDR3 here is CASSRSPDTQYF. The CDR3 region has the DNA TGTGCCAGCAGTCGGAGTCCAGATACGCAGTATTTT.

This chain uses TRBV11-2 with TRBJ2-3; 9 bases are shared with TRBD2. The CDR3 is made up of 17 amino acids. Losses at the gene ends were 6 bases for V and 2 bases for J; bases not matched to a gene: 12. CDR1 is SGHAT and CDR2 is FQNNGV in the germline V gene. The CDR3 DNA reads TGTGCCAGCAGTATGCGGGGGGGAGGCCCCAACACAGATACGCAGTATTTT. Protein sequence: CASSMRGGGPNTDTQYF.